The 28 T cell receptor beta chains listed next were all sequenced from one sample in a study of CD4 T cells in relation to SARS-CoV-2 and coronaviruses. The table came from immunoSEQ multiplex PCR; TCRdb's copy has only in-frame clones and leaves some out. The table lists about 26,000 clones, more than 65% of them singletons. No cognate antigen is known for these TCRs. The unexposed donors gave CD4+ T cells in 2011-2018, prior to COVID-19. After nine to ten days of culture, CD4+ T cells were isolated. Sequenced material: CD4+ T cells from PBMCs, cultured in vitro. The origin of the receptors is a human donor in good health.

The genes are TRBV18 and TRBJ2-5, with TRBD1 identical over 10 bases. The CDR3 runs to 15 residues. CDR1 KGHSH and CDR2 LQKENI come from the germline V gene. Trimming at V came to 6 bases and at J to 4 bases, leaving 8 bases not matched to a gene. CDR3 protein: CASSTSGTGAETQYF. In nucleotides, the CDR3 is TGTGCCAGCTCGACCTCCGGGACAGGGGCAGAGACCCAGTACTTC. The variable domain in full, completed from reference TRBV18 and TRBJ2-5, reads NAGVMQNPRHLVRRRGQEARLRCSPMKGHSHVYWYRQLPEEGLKFMVYLQKENIIDESGMPKERFSAEFPKEGPSILRIQQVVRGDSAAYFCASSTSGTGAETQYFGPGTRLLVL.

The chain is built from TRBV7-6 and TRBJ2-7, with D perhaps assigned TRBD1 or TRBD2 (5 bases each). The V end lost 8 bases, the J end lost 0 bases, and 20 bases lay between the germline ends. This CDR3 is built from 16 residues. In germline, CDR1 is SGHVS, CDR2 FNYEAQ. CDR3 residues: CASSETGTGSSYEQYF. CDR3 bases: TGTGCCAGCTCTGAGACCGGGACGGGAAGCTCCTACGAGCAGTACTTC.

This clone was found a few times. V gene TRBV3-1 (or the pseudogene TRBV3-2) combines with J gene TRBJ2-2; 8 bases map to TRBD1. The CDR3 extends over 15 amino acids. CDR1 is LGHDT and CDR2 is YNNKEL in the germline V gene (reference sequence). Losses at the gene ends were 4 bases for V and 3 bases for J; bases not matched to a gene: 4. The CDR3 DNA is TGTGCCAGCAGCCGGGGGACAGGAGACACCGGGGAGCTGTTTTTT. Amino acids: CASSRGTGDTGELFF.

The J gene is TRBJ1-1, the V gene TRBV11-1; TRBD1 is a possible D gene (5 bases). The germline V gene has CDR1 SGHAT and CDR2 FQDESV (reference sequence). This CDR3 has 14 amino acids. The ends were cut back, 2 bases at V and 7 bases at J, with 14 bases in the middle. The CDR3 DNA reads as TGTGCCAGCAGCTTATCACGGGGGTTTGGTGAAGCTTTCTTT. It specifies CASSLSRGFGEAFF.

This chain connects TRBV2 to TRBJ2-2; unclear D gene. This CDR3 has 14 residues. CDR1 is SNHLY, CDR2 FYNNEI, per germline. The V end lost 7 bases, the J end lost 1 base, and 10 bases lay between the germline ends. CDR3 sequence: CASMQLRNTGELFF. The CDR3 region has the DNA TGTGCCAGCATGCAGCTAAGGAACACCGGGGAGCTGTTTTTT.

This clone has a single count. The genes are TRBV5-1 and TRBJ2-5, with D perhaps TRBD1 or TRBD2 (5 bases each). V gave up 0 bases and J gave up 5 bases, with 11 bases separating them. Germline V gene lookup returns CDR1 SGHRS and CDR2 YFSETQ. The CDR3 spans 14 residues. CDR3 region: CASSLGQGGETQYF. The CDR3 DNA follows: TGCGCCAGCAGCTTGGGGCAGGGCGGGGAGACCCAGTACTTC.

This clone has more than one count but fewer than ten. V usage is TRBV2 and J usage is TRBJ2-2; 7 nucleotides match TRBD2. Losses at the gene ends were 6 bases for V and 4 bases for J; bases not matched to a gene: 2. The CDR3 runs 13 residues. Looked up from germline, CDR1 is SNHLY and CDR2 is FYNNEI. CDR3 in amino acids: CASRSGATGELFF. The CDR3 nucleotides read TGTGCCAGCAGGAGCGGGGCCACCGGGGAGCTGTTTTTT.

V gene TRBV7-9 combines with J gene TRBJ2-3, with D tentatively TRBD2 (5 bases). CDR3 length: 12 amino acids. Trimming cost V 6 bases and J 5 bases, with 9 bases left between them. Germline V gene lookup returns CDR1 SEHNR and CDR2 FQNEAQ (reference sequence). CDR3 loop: CASRIEGDTQYF. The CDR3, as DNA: TGTGCCAGCAGGATTGAGGGAGATACGCAGTATTTT.

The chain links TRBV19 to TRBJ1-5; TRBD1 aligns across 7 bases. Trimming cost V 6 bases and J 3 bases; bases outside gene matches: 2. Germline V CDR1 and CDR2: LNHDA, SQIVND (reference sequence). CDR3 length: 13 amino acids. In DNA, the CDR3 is TGTGCCAGTAGGGACAGGATCAATCAGCCCCAGCATTTT. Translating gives CASRDRINQPQHF.

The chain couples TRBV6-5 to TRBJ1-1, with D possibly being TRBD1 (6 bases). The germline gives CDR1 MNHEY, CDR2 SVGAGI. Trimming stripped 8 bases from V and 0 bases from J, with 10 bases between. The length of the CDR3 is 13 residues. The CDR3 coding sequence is TGTGCCAGCGGGGACACCCTGAACACTGAAGCTTTCTTT. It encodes CASGDTLNTEAFF.

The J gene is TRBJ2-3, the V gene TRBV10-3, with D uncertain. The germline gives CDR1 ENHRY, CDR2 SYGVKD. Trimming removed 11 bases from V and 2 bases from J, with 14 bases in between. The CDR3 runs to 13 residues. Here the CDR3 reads CAVSRATTDTQYF. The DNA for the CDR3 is TGTGCCGTTTCCCGGGCCACCACAGATACGCAGTATTTT.

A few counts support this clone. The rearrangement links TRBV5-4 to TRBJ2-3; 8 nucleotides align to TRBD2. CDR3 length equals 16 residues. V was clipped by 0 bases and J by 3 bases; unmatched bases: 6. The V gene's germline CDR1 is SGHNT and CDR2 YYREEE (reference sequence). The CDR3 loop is CASSLAVLAETDTQYF. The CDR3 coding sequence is TGTGCCAGCAGCTTGGCCGTACTAGCGGAAACAGATACGCAGTATTTT. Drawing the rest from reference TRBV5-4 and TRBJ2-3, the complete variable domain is ETGVTQSPTHLIKTRGQQVTLRCSSQSGHNTVSWYQQALGQGPQFIFQYYREEENGRGNFPPRFSGLQFPNYSSELNVNALELDDSALYLCASSLAVLAETDTQYFGPGTRLTVL.

The CDR3 here is CASSSGLAGSSEQYF. CDR3 in DNA: TGTGCCAGCAGCTCGGGACTAGCGGGGTCTTCGGAGCAGTACTTC. The chain uses TRBV7-8 and TRBJ2-7, with TRBD2 matching 13 bases. Germline-derived CDR1 and CDR2 are SGHVS and FQNEAQ. V was pared by 4 bases and J by 7 bases, with 7 bases of the junction left unmatched. The CDR3 consists of 15 residues.

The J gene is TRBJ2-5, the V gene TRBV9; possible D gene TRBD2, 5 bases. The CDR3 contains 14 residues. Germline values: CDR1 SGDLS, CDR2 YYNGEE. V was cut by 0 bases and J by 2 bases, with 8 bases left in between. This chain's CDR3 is CASSVDSGQETQYF. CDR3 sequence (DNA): TGTGCCAGCAGCGTAGATTCGGGACAAGAGACCCAGTACTTC.

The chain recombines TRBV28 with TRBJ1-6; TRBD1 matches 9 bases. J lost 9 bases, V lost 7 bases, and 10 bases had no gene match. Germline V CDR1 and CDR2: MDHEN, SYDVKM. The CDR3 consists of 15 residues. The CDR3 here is CASTLRQGGGSPLHF. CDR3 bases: TGTGCCAGCACCTTGAGACAGGGGGGCGGTTCACCCCTCCACTTT.

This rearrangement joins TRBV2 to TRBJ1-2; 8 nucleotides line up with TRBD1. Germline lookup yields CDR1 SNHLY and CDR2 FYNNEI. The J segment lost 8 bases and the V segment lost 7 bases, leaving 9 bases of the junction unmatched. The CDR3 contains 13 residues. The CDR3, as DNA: TGTGCCAGCATTAGACAGGGGTCGGGGGGCTACACCTTC. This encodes CASIRQGSGGYTF.

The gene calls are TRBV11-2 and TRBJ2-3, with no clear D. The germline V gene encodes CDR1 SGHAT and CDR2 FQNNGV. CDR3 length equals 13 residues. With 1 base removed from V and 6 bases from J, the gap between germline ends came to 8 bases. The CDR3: CASSLGVWDTQYF. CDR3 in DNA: TGTGCCAGCAGCTTAGGAGTATGGGATACGCAGTATTTT.

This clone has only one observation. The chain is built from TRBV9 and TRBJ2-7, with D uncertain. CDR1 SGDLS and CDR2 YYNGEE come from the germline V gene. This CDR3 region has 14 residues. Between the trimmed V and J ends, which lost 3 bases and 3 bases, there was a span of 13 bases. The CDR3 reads CASSETDAHYEQYF. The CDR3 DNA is TGTGCCAGCAGCGAGACCGACGCACACTACGAGCAGTACTTC.

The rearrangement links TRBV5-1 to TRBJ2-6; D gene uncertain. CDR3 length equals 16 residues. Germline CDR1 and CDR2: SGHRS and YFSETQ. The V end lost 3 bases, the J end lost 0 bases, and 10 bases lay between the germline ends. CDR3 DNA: TGCGCCAGCAGCTCCACTACCGTCTCTGGGGCCAACGTCCTGACTTTC. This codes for CASSSTTVSGANVLTF.

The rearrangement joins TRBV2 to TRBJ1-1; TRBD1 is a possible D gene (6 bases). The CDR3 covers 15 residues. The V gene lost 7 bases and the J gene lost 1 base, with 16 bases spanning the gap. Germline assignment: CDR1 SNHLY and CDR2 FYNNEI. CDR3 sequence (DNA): TGTGCCAGCACCGTCGGACAGACCAAGAACACTGAAGCTTTCTTT. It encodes CASTVGQTKNTEAFF.

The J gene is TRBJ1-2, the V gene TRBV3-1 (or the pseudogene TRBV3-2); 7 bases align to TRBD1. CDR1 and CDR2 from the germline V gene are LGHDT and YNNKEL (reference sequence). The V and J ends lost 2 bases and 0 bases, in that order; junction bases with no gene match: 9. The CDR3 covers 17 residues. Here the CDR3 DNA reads TGTGCCAGCAGCCAAATAAGGACAGGCCCTCCTAACTATGGCTACACCTTC. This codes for CASSQIRTGPPNYGYTF.

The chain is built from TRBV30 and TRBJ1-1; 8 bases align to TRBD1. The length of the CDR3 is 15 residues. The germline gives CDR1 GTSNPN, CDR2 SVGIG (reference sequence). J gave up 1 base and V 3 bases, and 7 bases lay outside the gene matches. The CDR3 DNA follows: TGTGCCTGGAGCCTCAGGGGGCCGTCGAACACTGAAGCTTTCTTT. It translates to CAWSLRGPSNTEAFF.

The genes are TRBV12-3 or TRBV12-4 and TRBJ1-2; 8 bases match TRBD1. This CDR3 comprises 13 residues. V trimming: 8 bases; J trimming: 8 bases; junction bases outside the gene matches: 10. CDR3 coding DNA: TGTGCCAGCGGAACAACCAGGGGGCCCGGCTACACCTTC. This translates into CASGTTRGPGYTF.

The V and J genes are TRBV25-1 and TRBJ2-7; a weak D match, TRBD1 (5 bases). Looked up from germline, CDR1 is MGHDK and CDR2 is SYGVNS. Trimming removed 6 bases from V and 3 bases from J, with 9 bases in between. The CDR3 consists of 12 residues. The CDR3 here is CASSRDLYEQYF. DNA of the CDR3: TGTGCCAGCAGCAGGGATCTCTACGAGCAGTACTTC.

The CDR3: CASRQSGETQYF. Written as DNA, the CDR3 is TGTGCCAGTCGTCAATCGGGGGAGACCCAGTACTTC. V is TRBV19 and J is TRBJ2-5, with D maybe TRBD2 (5 bases). This CDR3 comprises 12 residues. Germline-derived CDR1 and CDR2 are LNHDA and SQIVND (reference sequence). V was pared by 8 bases and J by 5 bases, with 12 bases between.

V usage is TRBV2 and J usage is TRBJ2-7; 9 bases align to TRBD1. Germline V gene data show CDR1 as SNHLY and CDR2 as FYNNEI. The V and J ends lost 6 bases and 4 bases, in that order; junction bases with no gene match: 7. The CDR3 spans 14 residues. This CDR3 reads CASRDRGGVYEQYF. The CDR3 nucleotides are TGTGCCAGCAGGGACAGGGGAGGCGTTTACGAGCAGTACTTC.

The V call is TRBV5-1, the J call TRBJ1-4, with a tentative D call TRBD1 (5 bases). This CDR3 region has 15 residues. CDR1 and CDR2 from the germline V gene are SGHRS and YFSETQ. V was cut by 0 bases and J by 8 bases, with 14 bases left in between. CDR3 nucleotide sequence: TGCGCCAGCAGCTTGGATGGAGGGGAAAGGGAAAAACTGTTTTTT. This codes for CASSLDGGEREKLFF.

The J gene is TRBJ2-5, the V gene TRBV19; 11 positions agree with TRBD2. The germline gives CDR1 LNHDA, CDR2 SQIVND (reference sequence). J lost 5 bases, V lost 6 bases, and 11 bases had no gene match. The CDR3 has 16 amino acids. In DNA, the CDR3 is TGTGCCAGTAGGGACATAGCGGGGGGGGCCCCGGAGACCCAGTACTTC. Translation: CASRDIAGGAPETQYF.